One sample yielded the 17 T cell receptor beta chains listed below, sequenced in a study of blood T cell repertoires in COVID-19. Generated by immunoSEQ multiplex PCR, the TCRdb table keeps only in-frame clones and is missing some. Of about 440,000 clones in the sample, around 88% were seen once. Sequenced input: peripheral blood. The receptors were sampled from a woman in her forties or fifties with COVID-19, enrolled during active disease.

The chain links TRBV5-1 to TRBJ2-3; perhaps TRBD1 as D (5 bases). This CDR3 has 14 residues. CDR1 SGHRS and CDR2 YFSETQ come from the germline V gene. The ends were cut back, 0 bases at V and 4 bases at J, with 9 bases in the middle. This chain's CDR3 is CASSLAVGADTQYF. The DNA for the CDR3 is TGCGCCAGCAGCTTGGCCGTAGGGGCAGATACGCAGTATTTT.

This clone appeared once. This chain connects TRBV2 to TRBJ2-7; TRBD1 agrees at 9 bases. The CDR3 sequence is 15 residues long. V trimming: 4 bases; J trimming: 2 bases; junction bases outside the gene matches: 6. The germline V gene encodes CDR1 SNHLY and CDR2 FYNNEI. CDR3 DNA sequence: TGTGCCAGCAGTGTCGGGACAGGGCTTACCTACGAGCAGTACTTC. Residues: CASSVGTGLTYEQYF.

The chain links TRBV7-9 to TRBJ2-3; TRBD2 agrees at 10 bases. The CDR3 loop spans 15 amino acids. With V trimmed by 5 bases and J by 5 bases, 7 bases remained unmatched. From germline, CDR1 is SEHNR and CDR2 FQNEAQ (reference sequence). This CDR3 is CASSRSGGAGDTQYF. The CDR3 DNA is TGTGCCAGCAGCCGAAGCGGGGGGGCAGGAGATACGCAGTATTTT.

The chain carries TRBV7-2 and TRBJ1-1; D gene uncertain. The CDR3 is made up of 16 amino acids. Germline CDR1 SGHTA, CDR2 FQGNSA. V lost 3 bases to trimming and J lost 1 base, with 15 bases between them. The CDR3 bases are TGTGCCAGCAGCTTTTCAGGCGTCTCGACGAACACTGAAGCTTTCTTT. It translates to CASSFSGVSTNTEAFF. The full variable domain, in which reference TRBV7-2 and TRBJ1-1 provide the parts outside the CDR3, is GAGVSQSPSNKVTEKGKDVELRCDPISGHTALYWYRQSLGQGLEFLIYFQGNSAPDKSGLPSDRFSAERTGGSVSTLTIQRTQQEDSAVYLCASSFSGVSTNTEAFFGQGTRLTVV.

The chain combines TRBV3-1 (or the pseudogene TRBV3-2) with TRBJ1-2, with TRBD1 matching over 8 bases. J gave up 5 bases and V 4 bases, and 3 bases lay outside the gene matches. Germline CDR1 is LGHDT and CDR2 is YNNKEL (reference sequence). This CDR3 is built from 13 residues. CDR3 DNA sequence: TGTGCCAGCAGCCGGACAGGGATTTATGGCTACACCTTC. It codes for CASSRTGIYGYTF.

The chain recombines TRBV19 with TRBJ1-5; D unresolved. CDR3 length: 13 residues. Trimming cost V 4 bases and J 0 bases, with 4 bases left between them. Germline V CDR1 and CDR2: LNHDA, SQIVND (reference sequence). As DNA, the CDR3 is TGTGCCAGTAGTAAACATAGCAATCAGCCCCAGCATTTT. Its translation is CASSKHSNQPQHF.

The chain links TRBV25-1 to TRBJ1-2; D uncertain. The V gene lost 2 bases and the J gene lost 8 bases, with 9 bases spanning the gap. There are 12 residues in the CDR3. Germline V gives CDR1 MGHDK, CDR2 SYGVNS. The chain's CDR3 is CASSEGGGGYTF. In DNA, the CDR3 is TGTGCCAGCAGTGAAGGCGGTGGGGGCTACACCTTC.

The V gene is TRBV5-1, the J gene TRBJ2-7; TRBD1 matches at 9 bases. Germline loops: CDR1 SGHRS, CDR2 YFSETQ. Unmatched junction bases numbered 13, after V lost 4 bases and J lost 5 bases. The CDR3 loop spans 16 amino acids. The CDR3 DNA reads as TGCGCCAGCAGCCTTCCACCACAGGGGGCGCATAACGAGCAGTACTTC. Protein sequence: CASSLPPQGAHNEQYF.

This rearrangement joins TRBV28 to TRBJ1-2; TRBD1 agrees at 7 bases. The V and J ends lost 6 bases and 4 bases, in that order; junction bases with no gene match: 5. CDR3 length: 13 residues. CDR1 MDHEN and CDR2 SYDVKM come from the germline V gene. CDR3 amino acids: CASSLQGPYGYTF. CDR3 in DNA: TGTGCCAGCAGCCTACAGGGGCCCTATGGCTACACCTTC.

This clone was detected once. This chain links TRBV2 with TRBJ1-1, with 7 bases that match TRBD1. The length of the CDR3 is 16 residues. The junction had 14 bases not matched to a gene; V was cut back by 5 bases and J by 5 bases. Germline CDR1 reads SNHLY; CDR2 reads FYNNEI. The CDR3 sequence is CASSSGTVGSRTEAFF. The CDR3 DNA reads TGTGCCAGCAGTTCCGGGACAGTAGGATCAAGGACTGAAGCTTTCTTT.

This clone appeared once. The chain carries TRBV5-6 and TRBJ2-2, with unresolved D. Trimming shortened V by 6 bases and J by 2 bases, and 14 bases separated the two germline ends. Germline CDR1 is SGHDT and CDR2 is YYEEEE. The CDR3 is made up of 15 amino acids. DNA of the CDR3: TGTGCCAGCACCCTCGAGAGAACTAACACCGGGGAGCTGTTTTTT. It translates to CASTLERTNTGELFF.

The chain joins TRBV20-1 to TRBJ2-3; D gene uncertain. Trimming pared 5 bases from V and 3 bases from J, leaving 6 bases between. The CDR3 runs 11 residues. The germline V gene has CDR1 DFQATT and CDR2 SNEGSKA (reference sequence). The DNA of the CDR3 is TGCAGTGCTGAGACTACAGATACGCAGTATTTT. Translation gives CSAETTDTQYF.

The gene calls are TRBV24-1 and TRBJ2-3; tentatively, D is TRBD1 (6 bases). V was clipped by 2 bases and J by 3 bases, with 11 bases between them. The germline CDR1 and CDR2 sequences are KGHDR and SFDVKD. This CDR3 is built from 15 residues. In DNA, the CDR3 is TGTGCCACCAGTGATTCTCAGGGGTTAACAGATACGCAGTATTTT. Encoded protein: CATSDSQGLTDTQYF.

The count of this clone is one. The chain employs TRBV25-1 and TRBJ1-4; no firm D call. The germline gives CDR1 MGHDK, CDR2 SYGVNS. The CDR3 is made up of 15 amino acids. V was clipped by 3 bases and J by 0 bases, with 8 bases between them. The CDR3 DNA sequence: TGTGCCAGCAGTGATGTAGTGACAACTAATGAAAAACTGTTTTTT. Translated, it gives CASSDVVTTNEKLFF.

This chain connects TRBV6-5 to TRBJ1-2; no definite D call. The germline V and J ends were trimmed by 4 bases and 7 bases, with 16 bases remaining between them. The CDR3 is 14 amino acids. From germline, CDR1 is MNHEY and CDR2 SVGAGI. DNA of the CDR3: TGTGCCAGCAGTTTTAGTATAAGAGAGGGTGGCTACACCTTC. Its protein is CASSFSIREGGYTF.

This clone was recorded only once. The chain is built from TRBV7-9 and TRBJ1-1; perhaps TRBD1 as D (5 bases). Per the germline V gene, CDR1 is SEHNR and CDR2 is FQNEAQ (reference sequence). Trimming shortened V by 5 bases and J by 2 bases, and 18 bases separated the two germline ends. There are 16 residues in the CDR3. CDR3 DNA sequence: TGTGCCAGCAGCCCCCCGGGAGGGACGTCAAACACTGAAGCTTTCTTT. As protein: CASSPPGGTSNTEAFF.

The V call is TRBV21-1, the J call TRBJ2-1; the table's D call of TRBD2 was not tested on the DNA. TRBV21-1 is shown as a pseudogene. This CDR3 contains 11 residues. The DNA for the CDR3 is TGTGCCAGGGGGGGGTTCGGCGAGCAGTTCTTC. Translating it yields CARGGFGEQFF.